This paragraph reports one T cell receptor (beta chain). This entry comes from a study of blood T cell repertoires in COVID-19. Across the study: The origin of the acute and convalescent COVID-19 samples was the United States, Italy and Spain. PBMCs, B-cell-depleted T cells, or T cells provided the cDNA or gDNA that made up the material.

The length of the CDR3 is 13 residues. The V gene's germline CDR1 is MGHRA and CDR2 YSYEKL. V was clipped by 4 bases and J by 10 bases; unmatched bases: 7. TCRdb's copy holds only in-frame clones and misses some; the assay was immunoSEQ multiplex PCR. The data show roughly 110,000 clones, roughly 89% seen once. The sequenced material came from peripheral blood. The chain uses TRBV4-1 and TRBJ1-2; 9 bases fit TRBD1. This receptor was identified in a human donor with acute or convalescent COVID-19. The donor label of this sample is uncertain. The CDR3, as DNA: TGCGCCAGCAGCCCGAAAGGACAGGGGATCTACACCTTC. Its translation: CASSPKGQGIYTF.